Below, 31 T cell receptor beta chains from the same sample are listed, as sequenced in a study of response to subunit inactivated influenza vaccine. TCRdb called the RT-PCR reads again in MiXCR, with one record for every CDR3 protein. The sample shows around 570,000 distinct CDR3 sequences, less than 8% of them seen only once. Here the sequenced sample was PBMCs from blood, taken around 25 months after vaccination. The origin of the receptors is a man aged 45 to 70 who received an inactivated influenza vaccine.

This clonotype was detected only a few times. The rearrangement joins TRBV3-1 to TRBJ1-2, with TRBD1 identical over 9 bases. J was trimmed by 8 bases and V by 4 bases; bases with no gene match: 8. Looked up from germline, CDR1 is LGHDT and CDR2 is YNNKEL (reference sequence). The CDR3 runs 14 residues. CDR3 DNA sequence: TGTGCCAGCAGCCTGGGACAGGGAGTTGACGGCTACACCTTC. Encoded protein: CASSLGQGVDGYTF.

In its sample, this clonotype was seen a few times. J is TRBJ1-2 and V is TRBV20-1; tentative D call: TRBD1 (5 bases). This CDR3 has 13 residues. Germline V gene sequence: CDR1 DFQATT, CDR2 SNEGSKA (reference sequence). V was trimmed by 5 bases and J by 6 bases, leaving 16 bases between them. The CDR3 reads CSARDLISDGYTF. The CDR3 DNA sequence: TGCAGTGCTCGGGACCTCATTTCGGATGGCTACACCTTC.

This clonotype was recorded at least ten times. The V and J genes are TRBV29-1 and TRBJ2-2; D remains unclear. This CDR3 has 14 residues. Germline CDR1 SQVTM, CDR2 ANQGSEA. V lost 0 bases to trimming and J lost 4 bases, with 9 bases between them. CDR3 DNA: TGCAGCGTTGAAGAGGGCCGACCCACCGGGGAGCTGTTTTTT. Its translation: CSVEEGRPTGELFF.

This clonotype was seen a handful of times. The rearrangement uses TRBV28 and TRBJ1-2, with 7 bases lining up with TRBD1. This CDR3 has 12 amino acids. V dropped 5 bases and J dropped 4; count of bases not matched to a gene: 1. CDR1 and CDR2 from the germline V gene are MDHEN and SYDVKM. The CDR3 reads CASSNRGYGYTF. For the CDR3, the DNA is TGTGCCAGCAGTAACAGGGGCTATGGCTACACCTTC.

This clonotype was found many times. The chain has TRBV20-1 and TRBJ2-3; 11 nucleotides align to TRBD2. V was clipped by 4 bases and J by 0 bases; unmatched bases: 9. This CDR3 contains 17 residues. The germline gives CDR1 DFQATT, CDR2 SNEGSKA (reference sequence). CDR3 sequence (DNA): TGCAGTGCTAAAACGCCAGGGACTAGCGGCAGCACAGATACGCAGTATTTT. Translating it yields CSAKTPGTSGSTDTQYF.

Only a few counts were recorded for this clonotype. The chain recombines TRBV5-6 with TRBJ1-2, with a tentative D call TRBD1 (5 bases). Trimming removed 4 bases from V and 4 bases from J, with 17 bases in between. Germline assignment: CDR1 SGHDT and CDR2 YYEEEE. The length of the CDR3 is 15 residues. CDR3 protein: CASSTGHGNSYGYTF. CDR3 in DNA: TGTGCCAGCAGCACCGGACACGGAAATTCCTATGGCTACACCTTC.

The chain is built from TRBV28 and TRBJ2-7, with a tentative D call TRBD1 (7 bases). In germline, CDR1 is MDHEN, CDR2 SYDVKM. The CDR3 is 17 residues long. Trimming stripped 2 bases from V and 3 bases from J, with 20 bases between. The CDR3 reads CASSLGGLRDRGYEQYF. CDR3 DNA sequence: TGTGCCAGCAGTTTAGGGGGGTTAAGGGACAGAGGCTACGAGCAGTACTTC.

This clonotype turned up a few times. This sequence joins TRBV9 and TRBJ2-5, with 8 nucleotides matching TRBD1. The length of the CDR3 is 15 residues. V was clipped by 1 base and J by 5 bases; unmatched bases: 7. The germline V gene encodes CDR1 SGDLS and CDR2 YYNGEE. The CDR3 DNA sequence: TGTGCCAGCAGCGTACTGGGACAGGCCAGGGAGACCCAGTACTTC. It encodes CASSVLGQARETQYF.

In this sample, this clonotype turned up many times. This chain connects TRBV12-3 or TRBV12-4 to TRBJ1-3; no clear D gene. CDR3 length equals 14 residues. V was clipped by 6 bases and J by 0 bases, with 9 bases between them. The CDR3 spells CASREDNSGNTIYF. The CDR3 nucleotides read TGTGCCAGCAGGGAAGATAACTCTGGAAACACCATATATTTT.

On this clonotype itself: This clone may be a read error of a much larger clone one base away. The chain links TRBV7-2 to TRBJ1-2, with D tentatively TRBD1 (5 bases). The germline CDR1 and CDR2 sequences are SGHTA and FQGNSA. The CDR3 consists of 13 residues. V was trimmed by 0 bases and J by 7 bases, leaving 9 bases between them. DNA for the CDR3: TGTGCCAGCAGCTTAGCAGGGGACTGTGGCTACACCTTC. As protein: CASSLAGDCGYTF.

This clonotype was seen repeatedly, ten times or more. The rearrangement links TRBV27 to TRBJ2-3; tentative D call: TRBD1 (5 bases). With 5 bases removed from V and 0 bases from J, the gap between germline ends came to 9 bases. The CDR3 sequence is 14 residues long. Germline V lookup: CDR1 MNHEY, CDR2 SMNVEV (reference sequence). CDR3 DNA: TGTGCCAGCAGTCCCCGACAGAGCACAGATACGCAGTATTTT. It is translated as CASSPRQSTDTQYF.

V is TRBV5-4 and J is TRBJ2-1; no clear D gene. In germline, CDR1 is SGHNT, CDR2 YYREEE (reference sequence). Trimming removed 0 bases at V and 3 bases at J, with 7 bases between. The CDR3 extends over 14 amino acids. In nucleotides, the CDR3 is TGTGCCAGCAGCTTGGGGCCGATCTACAATGAGCAGTTCTTC. It specifies CASSLGPIYNEQFF.

This clonotype was picked up a small number of times. The chain employs TRBV5-6 and TRBJ2-7; a weak D match, TRBD2 (5 bases). V dropped 0 bases and J dropped 3 bases, with 10 bases sitting between them. Germline CDR1 and CDR2: SGHDT and YYEEEE. This CDR3 contains 14 residues. The CDR3 is CASSLGTGNYEQYF. CDR3 coding DNA: TGTGCCAGCAGCTTGGGGACTGGGAACTACGAGCAGTACTTC. Full variable domain (missing parts from reference TRBV5-6 and TRBJ2-7): DAGVTQSPTHLIKTRGQQVTLRCSPKSGHDTVSWYQQALGQGPQFIFQYYEEEERQRGNFPDRFSGHQFPNYSSELNVNALLLGDSALYLCASSLGTGNYEQYFGPGTRLTVT.

The rearrangement links TRBV6-1 to TRBJ2-3; unclear D gene. The CDR3 spans 15 residues. CDR1 is MNHNS and CDR2 is SASEGT in the germline V gene. Deletions cut 7 bases from V and 7 bases from J, with 21 bases between. The DNA of the CDR3 is TGTGCCAGCATCCCTCCCTCAGCGAGTTCTTATACGCAGTATTTT. This gives the protein CASIPPSASSYTQYF.

This clonotype was detected many times. The chain joins TRBV4-1 to TRBJ2-3; unclear D gene. The CDR3 totals 14 residues. Trimming removed 1 base at V and 4 bases at J, with 9 bases between. The germline CDR1 and CDR2 sequences are MGHRA and YSYEKL. The CDR3 DNA sequence: TGCGCCAGCAGCCAAGTGGGTAACGCAGATACGCAGTATTTT. It codes for CASSQVGNADTQYF.

This clonotype was seen repeatedly, ten times or more. The V gene is TRBV7-2, the J gene TRBJ2-7, with D possibly being TRBD1 (6 bases). Trimming shortened V by 3 bases and J by 3 bases, and 12 bases separated the two germline ends. The CDR3 runs 14 residues. The germline gives CDR1 SGHTA, CDR2 FQGNSA. In DNA form, the CDR3 reads TGTGCCAGCAGCTTGGGACAAATTTACTACGAGCAGTACTTC. Its translation is CASSLGQIYYEQYF.

This chain joins TRBV20-1 and TRBJ2-7; 11 nucleotides match TRBD1. The junction had 6 bases not matched to a gene; V was cut back by 6 bases and J by 2 bases. The CDR3 is 14 amino acids. CDR1 is DFQATT, CDR2 SNEGSKA, per germline (reference sequence). The CDR3 nucleotides read TGCAGTGCCCAGGGACAGGGGGTTCCCTACGAGCAGTACTTC. Amino acids: CSAQGQGVPYEQYF.

Concerning this clonotype: Mismatch with germline at one junction end may stem from a read error. The chain links TRBV3-1 to TRBJ2-3; D is possibly TRBD2 (6 bases). Germline V gene lookup returns CDR1 LGHDT and CDR2 YNNKEL (reference sequence). This CDR3 has 14 residues. In nucleotides, the CDR3 is TGTGCCAGCAGCCAAGGGACTACCGGAGATACGAAGTATTTT. This gives the protein CASSQGTTGDTKYF.

In its sample, this clonotype was seen many times. The CDR3 nucleotides are TGTGCCAGCAGTGCATTATTGGGGATCTCCTACAATGAGCAGTTCTTC. It codes for CASSALLGISYNEQFF. The J gene is TRBJ2-1, the V gene TRBV12-3 or TRBV12-4; no clear D. There are 16 residues in the CDR3. The V gene lost 5 bases and the J gene lost 0 bases, with 14 bases spanning the gap.

This clonotype turned up a few times. The V gene is TRBV20-1, the J gene TRBJ2-7; 10 bases align to TRBD2. Germline-derived CDR1 and CDR2 are DFQATT and SNEGSKA (reference sequence). The V segment lost 1 base and the J segment 6 bases; nucleotides outside the gene matches: 6. The CDR3 length is 14 residues. Here the CDR3 DNA reads TGCAGTGCTAGAGGTCCTACTAGCGGGGTCGAGCAGTACTTC. It codes for CSARGPTSGVEQYF.

This clonotype was found a few times. V and J are TRBV12-3 or TRBV12-4 and TRBJ2-1; the D is unclear. V was cut by 1 base and J by 10 bases, with 8 bases left in between. The length of the CDR3 is 12 residues. This chain's CDR3 is CASSLDFWEQFF. For the CDR3, the DNA is TGTGCCAGCAGTTTAGATTTTTGGGAGCAGTTCTTC.

There are a few counts of this clonotype. CDR3 sequence (DNA): TGTGCCAGCAGTTCCTATAGGGTAGTGGCCTACGAGCAGTACTTC. It is translated as CASSSYRVVAYEQYF. The rearrangement joins TRBV7-8 to TRBJ2-7; D remains unclear. The CDR3 length is 15 residues. V was cut by 6 bases and J by 2 bases, with 17 bases left in between. The germline gives CDR1 SGHVS, CDR2 FQNEAQ.

This clonotype was observed a few times. The J gene is TRBJ2-5, the V gene TRBV11-2; 11 bases are a match to TRBD2. The CDR3 has 17 amino acids. The V and J ends lost 5 bases and 3 bases, in that order; junction bases with no gene match: 11. Germline V gives CDR1 SGHAT, CDR2 FQNNGV. CDR3 coding DNA: TGTGCCAGCAGCGACCCCTGGGTAGCGGGGGGGAAAGAGACCCAGTACTTC. The encoded protein is CASSDPWVAGGKETQYF. Looking up the rest from reference TRBV11-2 and TRBJ2-5 gives the full variable domain: EAGVAQSPRYKIIEKRQSVAFWCNPISGHATLYWYQQILGQGPKLLIQFQNNGVVDDSQLPKDRFSAERLKGVDSTLKIQPAKLEDSAVYLCASSDPWVAGGKETQYFGPGTRLLVL.

A note on this clonotype: Given the absence of the conserved phenylalanine or tryptophan at the CDR3 end, a read error is likely. The V gene is TRBV3-1, the J gene TRBJ1-6; D perhaps matches TRBD1 (5 bases). The CDR3 consists of 15 residues. Germline-derived CDR1 and CDR2 are LGHDT and YNNKEL (reference sequence). Trimming cost V 1 base and J 6 bases, with 10 bases left between them. The CDR3 DNA reads TGTGCCAGCAGCCAAGGACAGACGGGTAATTCACCCCTCCACCTT. Its translation: CASSQGQTGNSPLHL.

This clonotype was found a few times. This sequence joins TRBV12-3 or TRBV12-4 and TRBJ1-2; 7 bases line up with TRBD1. The trim removed 6 bases at V and 3 bases at J, leaving 7 bases unmatched. There are 14 residues in the CDR3. CDR3 loop: CASSLRQGYYGYTF. The CDR3 DNA follows: TGTGCCAGCAGCCTGAGACAGGGCTACTATGGCTACACCTTC.

This clonotype was observed a few times. The V and J genes are TRBV5-1 and TRBJ1-4, with D uncertain. This CDR3 is built from 14 residues. V was trimmed by 0 bases and J by 4 bases, leaving 7 bases between them. CDR1 SGHRS and CDR2 YFSETQ come from the germline V gene. CDR3 sequence: CASSLDSNNEKLFF. For the CDR3, the DNA is TGCGCCAGCAGCTTGGACAGTAATAATGAAAAACTGTTTTTT.

This clonotype was seen repeatedly, ten times or more. CDR3 sequence (DNA): TGTGCCAGCAGTTTGGGGGGGACCACTGAAGCTTTCTTT. Protein product: CASSLGGTTEAFF. V is TRBV12-3 or TRBV12-4 and J is TRBJ1-1, with D perhaps TRBD1 (5 bases). The CDR3 spans 13 residues. Trimming removed 3 bases from V and 4 bases from J, with 9 bases in between.

This clonotype was seen more than once but under ten times. CDR3 sequence: CSAGAGLAKNIQYF. Written as DNA, the CDR3 is TGCAGTGCTGGGGCGGGATTAGCCAAAAACATTCAGTACTTC. The rearrangement uses TRBV20-1 and TRBJ2-4, with a tentative D call TRBD2 (6 bases). The CDR3 has 14 residues. Germline-derived CDR1 and CDR2 are DFQATT and SNEGSKA (reference sequence). V lost 5 bases to trimming and J lost 0 bases, with 11 bases between them.

This clonotype was found many times. The chain combines TRBV6-5 with TRBJ1-4; D gene uncertain. CDR1 is MNHEY, CDR2 SVGAGI, per germline. This CDR3 spans 15 amino acids. V shed 3 bases and J shed 1 base, with 9 bases lying between them. In DNA, the CDR3 is TGTGCCAGCAGTTATCTCGGTGGAACTAATGAAAAACTGTTTTTT. Amino acids: CASSYLGGTNEKLFF.

This clonotype showed up many times. The chain joins TRBV10-3 to TRBJ2-7, with D possibly matching TRBD2 (5 bases). Per the germline V gene, CDR1 is ENHRY and CDR2 is SYGVKD. V was shortened by 11 bases and J by 1 base, with 12 bases between the two germline ends. The CDR3 length is 12 residues. The CDR3 DNA reads as TGTGCCTCCGAGGGAGATTCCTACGAGCAGTACTTC. Its translation is CASEGDSYEQYF.

This clonotype was counted a few times. The J gene is TRBJ2-1, the V gene TRBV20-1; D unclear. V shed 6 bases and J shed 9 bases, with 18 bases lying between them. The CDR3 is 13 residues long. The V gene's germline CDR1 is DFQATT and CDR2 SNEGSKA (reference sequence). Here the CDR3 DNA reads TGCAGTGCGCCAAAAATAGGGTTTGGTGAGCAGTTCTTC. Its translation is CSAPKIGFGEQFF.